The 12 T cell receptor beta chains listed next were all sequenced from one sample in a study of OX40 agonist ivuxolimab in advanced cancers. The table came from immunoSEQ multiplex PCR; TCRdb's copy has only in-frame clones and leaves some out. The sample includes 65,000 to 95,000 clones, 80% to 90% seen only once; the top ten take 0.65% to 0.95%. The source material was CD4+ or CD8+ T cells sorted from blood, sampled in a trial of the OX40 agonist ivuxolimab. These receptors came from an adult with an advanced solid tumor such as melanoma, head and neck, liver or kidney cancer.

The rearrangement joins TRBV19 to TRBJ1-5, with 8 nucleotides matching TRBD1. V was pared by 11 bases and J by 2 bases, with 5 bases of the junction left unmatched. The CDR3 contains 13 residues. The germline V gene encodes CDR1 LNHDA and CDR2 SQIVND (reference sequence). CDR3 bases: TGTGCCTGTAAGGGACAGGGCAATCAGCCCCAGCATTTT. As protein: CACKGQGNQPQHF. Looking up the rest from reference TRBV19 and TRBJ1-5 gives the full variable domain: DGGITQSPKYLFRKEGQNVTLSCEQNLNHDAMYWYRQDPGQGLRLIYYSQIVNDFQKGDIAEGYSVSREKKESFPLTVTSAQKNPTAFYLCACKGQGNQPQHFGDGTRLSIL.

This clone was observed a single time. This rearrangement joins TRBV28 to TRBJ2-7; 10 positions match TRBD2. The V gene's germline CDR1 is MDHEN and CDR2 SYDVKM. The J segment lost 2 bases and the V segment lost 4 bases, leaving 8 bases of the junction unmatched. CDR3 length equals 16 residues. CDR3 sequence reads: CASSSPTSGPPYEQYF. The CDR3 DNA sequence: TGTGCCAGCAGTTCCCCGACTAGCGGGCCACCCTACGAGCAGTACTTC. Full variable domain (remainder filled in from reference TRBV28 and TRBJ2-7): DVKVTQSSRYLVKRTGEKVFLECVQDMDHENMFWYRQDPGLGLRLIYFSYDVKMKEKGDIPEGYSVSREKKERFSLILESASTNQTSMYLCASSSPTSGPPYEQYFGPGTRLTVT.

The chain uses TRBV11-2 and TRBJ2-1; perhaps D is TRBD1 or TRBD2 (6 bases each). Germline V gene data show CDR1 as SGHAT and CDR2 as FQNNGV. V lost 11 bases and J 3 bases, leaving 17 bases between the germline ends. The CDR3 loop spans 14 amino acids. This CDR3 reads CAGGGNQLYNEQFF. Here the CDR3 DNA reads TGTGCCGGAGGGGGTAACCAGCTCTACAATGAGCAGTTCTTC.

This clone has a handful of counts. This rearrangement joins TRBV30 to TRBJ2-7, with a possible D match to TRBD1 (6 bases). Trimming cost V 4 bases and J 0 bases, with 16 bases left between them. The germline CDR1 and CDR2 sequences are GTSNPN and SVGIG (reference sequence). CDR3 length: 15 residues. The CDR3 region is CAWKRGRGSSYEQYF. The CDR3 bases are TGTGCCTGGAAAAGGGGTAGGGGGAGCTCCTACGAGCAGTACTTC. Full variable domain (rest looked up from reference TRBV30 and TRBJ2-7): SQTIHQWPATLVQPVGSPLSLECTVEGTSNPNLYWYRQAAGRGLQLLFYSVGIGQISSEVPQNLSASRPQDRQFILSSKKLLLSDSGFYLCAWKRGRGSSYEQYFGPGTRLTVT.

In its sample, this clone was seen once. The chain joins TRBV28 to TRBJ2-3; 10 bases line up with TRBD2. Germline V CDR1 and CDR2: MDHEN, SYDVKM. V trimming: 3 bases; J trimming: 0 bases; junction bases outside the gene matches: 9. CDR3 length equals 18 residues. CDR3 sequence: CASSLTSGRITSTDTQYF. The CDR3 bases are TGTGCCAGCAGTTTGACTAGCGGGCGCATAACTAGCACAGATACGCAGTATTTT.

The V and J genes are TRBV7-8 and TRBJ2-1, with D uncertain. Germline CDR1 reads SGHVS; CDR2 reads FQNEAQ. V was clipped by 3 bases and J by 1 base, with 4 bases between them. This CDR3 region has 13 residues. The CDR3 loop reads CASSFESYNEQFF. The CDR3 DNA is TGTGCCAGCAGCTTTGAATCCTACAATGAGCAGTTCTTC.

J is TRBJ1-4 and V is TRBV4-2; no definite D call. The CDR3 length is 15 residues. CDR1 is LGHNA and CDR2 is YNFKEQ in the germline V gene. The V end was cut by 0 bases, the J end by 6 bases, with 11 bases between. CDR3 sequence reads: CASSQEGNRDEKLFF. CDR3 nucleotides: TGTGCCAGCAGCCAAGAGGGGAATCGGGATGAAAAACTGTTTTTT.

This chain links TRBV28 with TRBJ2-3; the match to TRBD1 covers 7 bases. V lost 2 bases, J lost 2 bases, and 1 base stayed unmatched. Germline V gene sequence: CDR1 MDHEN, CDR2 SYDVKM. CDR3 length: 14 residues. The CDR3 nucleotides are TGTGCCAGCAGTTTAGACAGGGCCACAGATACGCAGTATTTT. This sequence encodes CASSLDRATDTQYF. The complete variable domain, with remaining parts taken from reference TRBV28 and TRBJ2-3, reads DVKVTQSSRYLVKRTGEKVFLECVQDMDHENMFWYRQDPGLGLRLIYFSYDVKMKEKGDIPEGYSVSREKKERFSLILESASTNQTSMYLCASSLDRATDTQYFGPGTRLTVL.

The chain has TRBV25-1 and TRBJ2-5; possibly TRBD2 for D (5 bases). This CDR3 has 16 residues. Germline V gene lookup returns CDR1 MGHDK and CDR2 SYGVNS. V lost 2 bases to trimming and J lost 2 bases, with 15 bases between them. In DNA, the CDR3 is TGTGCCAGCAGTGAAGGGAGTGGCAGGACTCAAGAGACCCAGTACTTC. Encoded protein: CASSEGSGRTQETQYF.

The table lists this clone with a count of one. The rearrangement uses TRBV5-6 and TRBJ2-7; no clear D. This CDR3 contains 13 residues. The ends were cut back, 1 base at V and 4 bases at J, with 9 bases in the middle. Germline-derived CDR1 and CDR2 are SGHDT and YYEEEE. The CDR3 bases are TGTGCCAGCAGCTTGAATGGGATTTACGAGCAGTACTTC. It encodes CASSLNGIYEQYF.

This sequence joins TRBV15 and TRBJ1-5, with D unresolved. Germline values: CDR1 LNHNV, CDR2 YYDKDF (reference sequence). The V end lost 1 base, the J end lost 4 bases, and 8 bases lay between the germline ends. This CDR3 is 14 amino acids long. The CDR3 here is CATSRGGENQPQHF. The DNA for the CDR3 is TGTGCCACCAGCAGAGGGGGAGAAAATCAGCCCCAGCATTTT. Complete variable domain (other parts from reference TRBV15 and TRBJ1-5): DAMVIQNPRYQVTQFGKPVTLSCSQTLNHNVMYWYQQKSSQAPKLLFHYYDKDFNNEADTPDNFQSRRPNTSFCFLDIRSPGLGDTAMYLCATSRGGENQPQHFGDGTRLSIL.

Worth noting for this clone: Additional DNA sequences in this sample encode the identical CDR3. The rearrangement uses TRBV5-8 and TRBJ1-5, with TRBD1 matching 7 bases. Germline trimming cut 4 bases from V and 0 bases from J; bases unmatched to any gene: 7. This CDR3 is 16 amino acids long. Germline V gene sequence: CDR1 SGHTS, CDR2 YDEGEE. The CDR3 protein is CASSLRQGYSNQPQHF. CDR3 in DNA: TGTGCCAGCAGCCTACGACAGGGATATAGCAATCAGCCCCAGCATTTT. The full variable domain, rest sourced from reference TRBV5-8 and TRBJ1-5, is EAGVTQSPTHLIKTRGQQATLRCSPISGHTSVYWYQQALGLGLQFLLWYDEGEERNRGNFPPRFSGRQFPNYSSELNVNALELEDSALYLCASSLRQGYSNQPQHFGDGTRLSIL.